This T cell receptor beta chain came from a study of cytomegalovirus exposure and HLA in healthy donors. No CMV serostatus entry exists for this donor. The primer mix had 60 Vbeta and 13 Jbeta primers. This table comes from immunoSEQ multiplex PCR, and its TCRdb copy is limited to in-frame clones, with some not included. The sample table includes tens of thousands of clones. Study-wide results and limits: Per a prior analysis, the majority of TCR beta V segments were productive roughly 87% or roughly 30% of the time. Analyses of presence/absence relied on an assumption of roughly uniform sequencing depth across donors.

Points on this clone: Its antigen is still unknown.

The CDR3 contains 11 residues. The V and J ends lost 4 bases and 5 bases respectively, with 6 bases between them. Germline V gene sequence: CDR1 DFQATT, CDR2 SNEGSKA (reference sequence). The source material was PBMCs. The receptor comes from a human donor in good health. J is TRBJ2-1 and V is TRBV20-1; D uncertain. The CDR3: CSAMSDNEQFF. DNA of the CDR3: TGCAGTGCTATGAGTGACAATGAGCAGTTCTTC.